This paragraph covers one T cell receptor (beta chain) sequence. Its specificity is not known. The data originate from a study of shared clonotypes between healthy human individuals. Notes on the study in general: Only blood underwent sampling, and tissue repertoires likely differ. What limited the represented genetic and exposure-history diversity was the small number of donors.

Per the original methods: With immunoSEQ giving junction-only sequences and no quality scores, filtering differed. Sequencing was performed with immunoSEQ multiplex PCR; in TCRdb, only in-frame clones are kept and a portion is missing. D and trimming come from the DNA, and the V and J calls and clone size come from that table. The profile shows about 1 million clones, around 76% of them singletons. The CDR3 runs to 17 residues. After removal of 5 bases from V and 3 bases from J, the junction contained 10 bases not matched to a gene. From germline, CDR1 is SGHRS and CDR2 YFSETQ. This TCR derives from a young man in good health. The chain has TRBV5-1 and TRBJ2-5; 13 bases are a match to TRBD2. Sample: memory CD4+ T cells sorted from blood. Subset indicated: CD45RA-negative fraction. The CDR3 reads CASRPGLAGRGEETQYF. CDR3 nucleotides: TGCGCCAGCAGACCGGGACTAGCGGGGCGGGGTGAAGAGACCCAGTACTTC. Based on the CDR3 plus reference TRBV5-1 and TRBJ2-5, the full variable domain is KAGVTQTPRYLIKTRGQQVTLSCSPISGHRSVSWYQQTPGQGLQFLFEYFSETQRNKGNFPGRFSGRQFSNSRSEMNVSTLELGDSALYLCASRPGLAGRGEETQYFGPGTRLLVL.